This T cell receptor (beta chain) was obtained from a study of CD8+ T cells in alopecia areata. Across the study: Patients given treatment had severity scored by the percentage of scalp area affected.

General study findings and limits: Tofacitinib significantly lowered scalp clonality and expanded CD8+ clones among the top 100. Persistence of many expanded lesional clones was seen in scalp and blood during tofacitinib. Lesional scalp displayed greater clonality than normal scalp, most notably in alopecia totalis/universalis.

This clone was seen a handful of times. No antigen is known for it. Extraction and reverse transcription of RNA yielded cDNA as the sequencing template. The method was immunoSEQ multiplex PCR; TCRdb's version includes in-frame clones alone and lacks a portion of them. The sample yields some 190,000 clones, about three fifths seen once. Germline V gene lookup returns CDR1 PRHDT and CDR2 FYEKMQ (reference sequence). This CDR3 spans 15 amino acids. The V end was cut by 1 base, the J end by 5 bases, with 14 bases between. Treatment specified: oral pan-JAK inhibitor, 5-10 mg twice daily. Specimen: CD4+ T cells sorted from blood, collected at week 24, from a patient treated with tofacitinib. The chain employs TRBV13 and TRBJ1-1, with D possibly being TRBD1 (5 bases). The TCR originated in a human donor with alopecia areata. CDR3 in DNA: TGTGCCAGCAGCTTAGAGGGACGGACTTGGACTGAAGCTTTCTTT. Its translation is CASSLEGRTWTEAFF.